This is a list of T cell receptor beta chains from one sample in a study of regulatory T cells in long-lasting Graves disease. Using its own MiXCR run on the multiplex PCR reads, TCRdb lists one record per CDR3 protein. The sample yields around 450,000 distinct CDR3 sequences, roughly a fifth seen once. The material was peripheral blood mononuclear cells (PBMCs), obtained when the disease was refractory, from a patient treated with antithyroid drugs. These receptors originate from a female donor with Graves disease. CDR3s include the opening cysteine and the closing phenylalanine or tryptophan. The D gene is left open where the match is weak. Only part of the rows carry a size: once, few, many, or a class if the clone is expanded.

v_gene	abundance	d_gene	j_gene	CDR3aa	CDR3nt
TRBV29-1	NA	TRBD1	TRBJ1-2	CSVGQGAGGYTF	TGCAGCGTTGGTCAGGGGGCTGGTGGCTACACCTTC
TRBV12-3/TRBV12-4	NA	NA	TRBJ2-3	CASSFPLGIGADTQYF	TGTGCCAGCAGTTTTCCCTTGGGGATCGGGGCAGATACGCAGTATTTT
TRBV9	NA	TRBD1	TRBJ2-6	CASSVDRVPGANVLTF	TGTGCCAGCAGCGTGGACAGGGTCCCTGGGGCCAACGTCCTGACTTTC
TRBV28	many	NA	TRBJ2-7	CASSSLPGGQYF	TGTGCCAGCAGTTCCCTTCCCGGTGGGCAGTACTTC
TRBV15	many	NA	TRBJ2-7	CATSRVAQSEQYF	TGTGCCACCAGCAGAGTCGCTCAGTCCGAGCAGTACTTC
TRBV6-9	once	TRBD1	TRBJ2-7	CASSYPRQGAVGEQYF	TGTGCCAGCAGTTACCCGCGACAGGGGGCGGTCGGTGAGCAGTACTTC
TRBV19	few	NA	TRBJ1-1	CASTIEDGEAFF	TGTGCCAGTACCATAGAGGACGGTGAAGCTTTCTTT
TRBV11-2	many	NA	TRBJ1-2	CASSLGNSPNYGYTF	TGTGCCAGCAGCTTAGGAAACAGTCCTAACTATGGCTACACCTTC
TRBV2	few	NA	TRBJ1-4	CASQNQGNEKLFF	TGTGCCAGCCAAAACCAGGGGAATGAAAAACTGTTTTTT
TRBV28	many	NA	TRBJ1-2	CASSSLRGNYGYTF	TGTGCCAGCAGTTCCCTCAGGGGTAACTATGGCTACACCTTC
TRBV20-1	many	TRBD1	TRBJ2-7	CSAKSGQGPYEQYF	TGCAGTGCTAAGTCAGGACAGGGCCCCTACGAGCAGTACTTC
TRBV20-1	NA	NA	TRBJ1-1	CSAPLTSGTEAFF	TGCAGTGCTCCCCTCACTTCGGGAACTGAAGCTTTCTTT
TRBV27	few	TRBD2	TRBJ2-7	CASSLSLAGDNEQYF	TGTGCCAGCAGTTTATCGCTAGCGGGAGACAACGAGCAGTACTTC
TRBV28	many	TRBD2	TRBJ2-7	CASSRLAEPYEQYF	TGTGCCAGCTCTAGACTAGCGGAGCCCTACGAGCAGTACTTC
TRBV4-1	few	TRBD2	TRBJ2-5	CASSQVGGLYQETQYF	TGCGCCAGCAGCCAAGTTGGGGGACTATATCAAGAGACCCAGTACTTC
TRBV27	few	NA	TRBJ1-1	CASSLQGPLTEAFF	TGTGCCAGCAGTTTACAGGGCCCTCTCACTGAAGCTTTCTTT
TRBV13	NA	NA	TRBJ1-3	CASALGGPTSGNTIYF	TGTGCCAGCGCCCTGGGGGGGCCAACCTCTGGAAACACCATATATTTT
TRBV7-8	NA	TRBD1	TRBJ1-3	CASSFAGGGADGNTIYF	TGTGCCAGCAGTTTTGCGGGAGGGGGCGCGGATGGAAACACCATATATTTT
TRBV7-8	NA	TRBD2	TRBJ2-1	CASSLIRAGGRSEQFF	TGTGCCAGCAGCTTAATCCGAGCGGGAGGACGGAGTGAGCAGTTCTTC
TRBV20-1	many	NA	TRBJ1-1	CSAMKGLMTEAFF	TGCAGTGCTATGAAGGGTCTGATGACTGAAGCTTTCTTT
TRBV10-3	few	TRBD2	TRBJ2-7	CAISEDSGGAYEQYF	TGTGCCATCAGTGAAGATAGCGGGGGGGCTTACGAGCAGTACTTC
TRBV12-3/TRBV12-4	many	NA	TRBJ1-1	CASSSSQGNTEAFF	TGTGCCAGCAGTTCATCACAGGGGAACACTGAAGCTTTCTTT
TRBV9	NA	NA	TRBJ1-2	CASSVAPGKGYTF	TGTGCCAGCAGCGTAGCTCCGGGGAAGGGCTACACCTTC
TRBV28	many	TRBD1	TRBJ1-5	CASSWGGDGTGVLQPQHF	TGTGCCAGCAGTTGGGGCGGTGACGGGACAGGGGTCCTCCAGCCCCAGCATTTT
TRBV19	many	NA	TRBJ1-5	CASSIGRESNQPQHF	TGTGCCAGTAGTATCGGACGGGAGAGCAATCAGCCCCAGCATTTT
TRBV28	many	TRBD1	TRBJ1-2	CASRQGDRGYTF	TGTGCCAGCAGACAGGGGGATAGGGGCTACACCTTC
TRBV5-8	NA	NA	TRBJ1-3	CASSLIDSGNTIYF	TGTGCCAGCAGCCTCATCGACTCTGGAAACACCATATATTTT
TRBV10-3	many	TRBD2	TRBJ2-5	CAISEPPPRGFQETQYF	TGTGCCATCAGTGAGCCCCCACCGCGGGGGTTCCAAGAGACCCAGTACTTC
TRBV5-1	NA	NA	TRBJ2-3	CASSLGRGKDTQYF	TGCGCCAGCAGCTTGGGTCGCGGGAAGGATACGCAGTATTTT
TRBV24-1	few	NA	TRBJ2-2	CATDPGPEGTGELFF	TGTGCCACAGATCCGGGACCCGAGGGCACCGGGGAGCTGTTTTTT
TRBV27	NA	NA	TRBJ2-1	CASRRTYNEQFF	TGTGCCTCGCGACGGACCTACAATGAGCAGTTCTTC
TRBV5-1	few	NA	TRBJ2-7	CASSLVADATYEQYF	TGCGCCAGCAGCTTGGTGGCGGACGCCACCTACGAGCAGTACTTC
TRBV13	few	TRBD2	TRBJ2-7	CASSPSSGRYYEQYF	TGTGCCAGCAGCCCATCTAGCGGGAGGTACTACGAGCAGTACTTC
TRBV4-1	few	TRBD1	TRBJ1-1	CASSHRLGGSDTEAFF	TGCGCCAGCAGCCACCGTCTAGGGGGCAGCGACACTGAAGCTTTCTTT
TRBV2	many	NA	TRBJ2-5	CASPGTDGATQYF	TGTGCCAGCCCAGGGACTGACGGCGCGACCCAGTACTTC
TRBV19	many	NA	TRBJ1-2	CASRDQGNGYTF	TGTGCCAGTAGGGACCAGGGGAATGGCTACACCTTC
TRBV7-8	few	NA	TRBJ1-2	CASSLQASPTGYNYGYTF	TGTGCCAGCAGCCTACAGGCTTCCCCCACGGGGTATAACTATGGCTACACCTTC
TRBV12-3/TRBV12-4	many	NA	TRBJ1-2	CASTPMTESYGYTF	TGTGCCAGCACCCCAATGACAGAAAGCTATGGCTACACCTTC
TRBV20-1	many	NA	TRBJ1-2	CSARMPGGYGYTF	TGCAGTGCTAGGATGCCAGGAGGGTATGGCTACACCTTC
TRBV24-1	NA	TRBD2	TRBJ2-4	CATSDLPSGRIHGAKNIQYF	TGTGCCACCAGTGATTTGCCTAGCGGGAGGATACACGGAGCCAAAAACATTCAGTACTTC